This T cell receptor (beta chain) was recovered during a study of early T cells in non-severe SARS-CoV-2 infection. On the study more broadly: With bulk RNA from unsorted whole blood as input, sequencing yielded unpaired chains. Study-level findings and limits: The study's VDJdb matching favored anti-spike CD8 responses and missed private and CD4 specificities.

Germline loops: CDR1 SQVTM, CDR2 ANQGSEA. Unmatched junction bases numbered 9, after V lost 6 bases and J lost 3 bases. CDR3 length equals 14 residues. Each cDNA molecule carried a unique molecular identifier. TCRdb called the 5' RACE reads again in MiXCR, with one record for every CDR3 protein. The sample yields approximately 40,000 distinct CDR3 sequences, roughly 9.7% seen once. This clonotype came up a few times. Its antigen remains unidentified. Sequencing used whole blood. The chain uses TRBV29-1 and TRBJ2-3, with 7 nucleotides matching TRBD1. The TCR sequence derives from an adult who was a healthcare worker with PCR-confirmed SARS-CoV-2 infection or an uninfected control (not recorded which). The CDR3 loop is CSVTGDGATDTQYF. CDR3 sequence (DNA): TGCAGCGTCACAGGGGACGGGGCGACAGATACGCAGTATTTT.